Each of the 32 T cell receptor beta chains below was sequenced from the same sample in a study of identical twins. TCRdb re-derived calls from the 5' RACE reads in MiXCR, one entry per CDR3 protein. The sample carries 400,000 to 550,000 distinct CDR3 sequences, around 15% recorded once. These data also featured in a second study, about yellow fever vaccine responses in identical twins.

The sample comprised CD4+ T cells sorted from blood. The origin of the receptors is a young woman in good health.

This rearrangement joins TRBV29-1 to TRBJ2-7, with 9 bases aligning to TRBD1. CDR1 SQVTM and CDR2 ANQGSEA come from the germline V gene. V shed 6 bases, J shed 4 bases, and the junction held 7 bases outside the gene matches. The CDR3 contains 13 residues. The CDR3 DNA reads TGCAGCGTACAGGGGGCGAATCGGTACGAGCAGTACTTC. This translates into CSVQGANRYEQYF.

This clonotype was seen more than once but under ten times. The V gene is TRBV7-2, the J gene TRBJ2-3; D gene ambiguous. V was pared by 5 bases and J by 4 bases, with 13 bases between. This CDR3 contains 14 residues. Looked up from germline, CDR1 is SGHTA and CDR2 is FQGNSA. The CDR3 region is CASSVQAGSDTQYF. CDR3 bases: TGTGCCAGCAGCGTACAAGCCGGTTCAGATACGCAGTATTTT.

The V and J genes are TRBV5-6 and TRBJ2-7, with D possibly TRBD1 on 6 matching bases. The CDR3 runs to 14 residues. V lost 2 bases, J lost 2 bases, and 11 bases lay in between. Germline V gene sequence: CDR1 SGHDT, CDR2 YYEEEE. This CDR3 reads CASSFRRTAYEQYF. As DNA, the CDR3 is TGTGCCAGCAGCTTCCGTCGGACAGCCTACGAGCAGTACTTC.

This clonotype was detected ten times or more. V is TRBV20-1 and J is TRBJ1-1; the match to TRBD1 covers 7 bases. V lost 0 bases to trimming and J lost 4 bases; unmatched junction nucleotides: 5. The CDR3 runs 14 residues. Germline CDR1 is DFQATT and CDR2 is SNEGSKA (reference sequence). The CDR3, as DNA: TGCAGTGCTAGAGAACGCCAGGGGGGCACTGAAGCTTTCTTT. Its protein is CSARERQGGTEAFF.

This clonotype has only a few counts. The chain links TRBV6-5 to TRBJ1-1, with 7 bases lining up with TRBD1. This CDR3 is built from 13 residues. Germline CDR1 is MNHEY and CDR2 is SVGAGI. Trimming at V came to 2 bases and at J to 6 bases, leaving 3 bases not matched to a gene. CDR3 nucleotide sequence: TGTGCCAGCAGTTACAGGACAGGCGCTGAAGCTTTCTTT. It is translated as CASSYRTGAEAFF.

The CDR3 region has the DNA TGCAGCGTTCAACAGGGGGCTGGCACTGAAGCTTTCTTT. It translates to CSVQQGAGTEAFF. The chain joins TRBV29-1 to TRBJ1-1; 9 nucleotides match TRBD1. Germline trimming cut 5 bases from V and 4 bases from J; bases unmatched to any gene: 5. Germline-derived CDR1 and CDR2 are SQVTM and ANQGSEA. The CDR3 totals 13 residues.

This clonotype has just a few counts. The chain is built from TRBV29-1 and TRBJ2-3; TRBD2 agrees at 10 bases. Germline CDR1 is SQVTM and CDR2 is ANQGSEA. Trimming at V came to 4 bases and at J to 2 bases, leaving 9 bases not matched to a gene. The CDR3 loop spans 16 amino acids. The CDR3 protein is CSVVSRTSGFTDTQYF. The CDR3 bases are TGCAGCGTTGTTTCTCGGACTAGCGGTTTCACAGATACGCAGTATTTT.

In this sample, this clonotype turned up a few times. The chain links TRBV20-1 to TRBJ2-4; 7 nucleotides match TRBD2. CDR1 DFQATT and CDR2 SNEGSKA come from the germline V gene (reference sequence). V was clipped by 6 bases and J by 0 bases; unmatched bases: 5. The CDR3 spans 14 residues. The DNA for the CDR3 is TGCAGTGCGAGGGAGGGGATAGCCAAAAACATTCAGTACTTC. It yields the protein CSAREGIAKNIQYF.

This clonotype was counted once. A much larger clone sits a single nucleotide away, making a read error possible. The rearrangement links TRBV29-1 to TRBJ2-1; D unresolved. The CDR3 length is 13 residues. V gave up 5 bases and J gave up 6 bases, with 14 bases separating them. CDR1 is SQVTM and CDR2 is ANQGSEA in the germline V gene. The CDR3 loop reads CSVRGLTCNEQFF. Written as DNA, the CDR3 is TGCAGCGTTCGAGGCCTTACCTGCAATGAGCAGTTCTTC.

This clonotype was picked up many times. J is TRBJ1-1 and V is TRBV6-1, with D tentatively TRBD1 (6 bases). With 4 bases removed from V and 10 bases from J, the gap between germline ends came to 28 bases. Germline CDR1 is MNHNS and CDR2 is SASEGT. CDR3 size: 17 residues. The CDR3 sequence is CASSALPIYRVRVGAFF. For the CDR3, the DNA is TGTGCCAGCAGTGCCCTCCCCATATACAGGGTTCGGGTCGGAGCTTTCTTT.

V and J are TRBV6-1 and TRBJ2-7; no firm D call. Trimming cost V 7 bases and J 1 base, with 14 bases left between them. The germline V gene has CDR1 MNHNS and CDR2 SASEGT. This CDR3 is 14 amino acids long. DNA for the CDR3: TGTGCCAGCACCTTCGAATCCTCATCCTACGAGCAGTACTTC. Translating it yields CASTFESSSYEQYF.

The CDR3 sequence is CASSSRGVSTDTQYF. DNA for the CDR3: TGTGCCAGCAGCTCTCGGGGGGTTAGCACAGATACGCAGTATTTT. The rearrangement uses TRBV7-9 and TRBJ2-3, with 7 bases that match TRBD2. V shed 4 bases and J 0 bases; nucleotides not matched to a gene: 4. The germline CDR1 and CDR2 sequences are SEHNR and FQNEAQ (reference sequence). This CDR3 contains 15 residues.

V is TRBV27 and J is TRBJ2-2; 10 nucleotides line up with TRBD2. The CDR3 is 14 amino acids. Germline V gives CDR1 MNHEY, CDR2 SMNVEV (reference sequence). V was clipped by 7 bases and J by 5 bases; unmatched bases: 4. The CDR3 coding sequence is TGTGCCAGCAAGCTACTAGCGGGAACCGGGGAGCTGTTTTTT. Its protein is CASKLLAGTGELFF.

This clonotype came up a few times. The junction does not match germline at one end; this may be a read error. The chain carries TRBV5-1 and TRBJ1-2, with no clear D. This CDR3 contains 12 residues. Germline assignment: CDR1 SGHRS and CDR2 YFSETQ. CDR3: CASSLAGYQADF. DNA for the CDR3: TGCGCCAGCAGCTTGGCTGGGTACCAAGCCGACTTC.

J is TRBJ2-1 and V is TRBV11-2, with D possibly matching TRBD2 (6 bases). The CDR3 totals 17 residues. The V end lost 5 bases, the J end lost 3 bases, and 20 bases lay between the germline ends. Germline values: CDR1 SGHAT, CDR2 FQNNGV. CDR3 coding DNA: TGTGCCAGCAGCCTAAGGGAAACGGGAGTCCTCTACAATGAGCAGTTCTTC. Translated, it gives CASSLRETGVLYNEQFF.

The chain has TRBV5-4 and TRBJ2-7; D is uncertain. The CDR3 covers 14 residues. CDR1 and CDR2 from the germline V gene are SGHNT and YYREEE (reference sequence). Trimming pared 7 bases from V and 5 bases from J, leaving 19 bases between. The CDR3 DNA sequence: TGTGCCAGCGGCTATTTGGGGTCGCCCGACGAGCAGTACTTC. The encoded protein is CASGYLGSPDEQYF.

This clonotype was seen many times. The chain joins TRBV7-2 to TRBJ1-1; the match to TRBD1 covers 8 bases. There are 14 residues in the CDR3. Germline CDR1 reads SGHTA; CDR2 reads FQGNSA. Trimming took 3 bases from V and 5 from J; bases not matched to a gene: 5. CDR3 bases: TGTGCCAGCAGCTTTACAGGGGGTAAGACTGAAGCTTTCTTT. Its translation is CASSFTGGKTEAFF.

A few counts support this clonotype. The CDR3 nucleotides are TGTGCCAGCAGCTTAGCAGGCTCAGGGGCATACCAAGAGACCCAGTACTTC. It translates to CASSLAGSGAYQETQYF. The chain carries TRBV7-8 and TRBJ2-5; TRBD1 is a possible D gene (6 bases). V dropped 0 bases and J dropped 0 bases, with 14 bases sitting between them. The CDR3 extends over 17 amino acids. The germline V gene has CDR1 SGHVS and CDR2 FQNEAQ.

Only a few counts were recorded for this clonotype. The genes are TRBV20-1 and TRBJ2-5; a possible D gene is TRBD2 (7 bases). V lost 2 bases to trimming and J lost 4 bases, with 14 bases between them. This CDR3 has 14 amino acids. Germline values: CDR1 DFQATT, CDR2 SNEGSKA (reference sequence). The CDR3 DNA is TGCAGTGCTAGACTCCCGGGGGGCGGAGAGACCCAGTACTTC. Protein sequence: CSARLPGGGETQYF.

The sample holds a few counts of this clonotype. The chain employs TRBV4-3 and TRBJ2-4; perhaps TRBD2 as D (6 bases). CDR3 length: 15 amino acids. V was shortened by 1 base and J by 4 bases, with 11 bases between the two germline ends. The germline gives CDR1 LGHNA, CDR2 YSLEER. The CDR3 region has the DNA TGCGCCAGCAGCCAAGTTGCCGGGACTAAAAACATTCAGTACTTC. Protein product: CASSQVAGTKNIQYF.

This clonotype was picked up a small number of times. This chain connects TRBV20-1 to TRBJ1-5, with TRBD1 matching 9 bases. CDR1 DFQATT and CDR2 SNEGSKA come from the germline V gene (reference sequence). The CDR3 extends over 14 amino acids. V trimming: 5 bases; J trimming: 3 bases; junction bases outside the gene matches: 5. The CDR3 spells CSAGGQGTNQPQHF. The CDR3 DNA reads TGCAGTGCTGGCGGACAGGGGACCAATCAGCCCCAGCATTTT.

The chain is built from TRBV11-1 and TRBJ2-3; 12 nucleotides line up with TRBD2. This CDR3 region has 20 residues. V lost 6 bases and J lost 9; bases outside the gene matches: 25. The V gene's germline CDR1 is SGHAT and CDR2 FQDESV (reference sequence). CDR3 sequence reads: CASSSPFEASGRAGGETQYF. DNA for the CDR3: TGTGCCAGCAGTAGCCCTTTTGAGGCTAGCGGGAGGGCCGGTGGAGAAACGCAGTATTTT.

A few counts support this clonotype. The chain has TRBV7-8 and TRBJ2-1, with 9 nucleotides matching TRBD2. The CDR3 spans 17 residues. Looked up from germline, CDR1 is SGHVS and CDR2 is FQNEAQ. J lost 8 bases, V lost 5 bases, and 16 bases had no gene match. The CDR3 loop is CASSQPQLAGQSHEQFF. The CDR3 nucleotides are TGTGCCAGCAGCCAGCCTCAACTAGCGGGTCAGAGTCATGAGCAGTTCTTC.

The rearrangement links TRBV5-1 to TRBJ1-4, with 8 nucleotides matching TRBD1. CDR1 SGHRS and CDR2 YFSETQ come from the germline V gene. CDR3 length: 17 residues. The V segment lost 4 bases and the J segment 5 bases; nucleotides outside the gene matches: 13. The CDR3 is CASSPTGQGPPNEKLFF. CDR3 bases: TGCGCCAGCAGCCCTACTGGACAGGGTCCGCCGAATGAAAAACTGTTTTTT.

The CDR3 is CASSGIRTSAEQYF. CDR3 nucleotide sequence: TGTGCCAGCAGTGGGATCCGGACTTCCGCGGAGCAGTACTTC. The gene calls are TRBV25-1 and TRBJ2-7; a weak D match, TRBD2 (5 bases). Per the germline V gene, CDR1 is MGHDK and CDR2 is SYGVNS. CDR3 length equals 14 residues. Trimming stripped 4 bases from V and 7 bases from J, with 17 bases between.

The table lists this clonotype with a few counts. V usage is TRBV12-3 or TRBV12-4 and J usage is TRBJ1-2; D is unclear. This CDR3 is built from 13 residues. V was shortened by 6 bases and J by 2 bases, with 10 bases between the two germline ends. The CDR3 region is CASRERENYGYTF. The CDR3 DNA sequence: TGTGCCAGCAGGGAGCGTGAAAACTATGGCTACACCTTC.

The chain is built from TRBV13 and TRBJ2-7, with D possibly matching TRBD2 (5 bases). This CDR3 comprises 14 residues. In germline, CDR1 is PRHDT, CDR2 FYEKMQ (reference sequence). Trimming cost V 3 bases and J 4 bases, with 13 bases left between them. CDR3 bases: TGTGCCAGCAGCTTCACGAGGGTCGGTTACGAGCAGTACTTC. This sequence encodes CASSFTRVGYEQYF.

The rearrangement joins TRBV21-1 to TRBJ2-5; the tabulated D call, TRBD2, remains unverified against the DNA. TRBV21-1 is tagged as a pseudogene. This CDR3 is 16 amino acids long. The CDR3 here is CASTQTRGTGWETQYF. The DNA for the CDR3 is TGTGCCAGCACCCAAACCCGGGGGACTGGCTGGGAGACCCAGTACTTC.

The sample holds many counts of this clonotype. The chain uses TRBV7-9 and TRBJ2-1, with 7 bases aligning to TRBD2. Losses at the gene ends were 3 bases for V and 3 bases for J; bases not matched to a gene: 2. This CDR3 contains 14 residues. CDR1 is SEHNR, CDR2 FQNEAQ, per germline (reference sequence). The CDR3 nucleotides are TGTGCCAGCAGCTTCGGGACTAACTACAATGAGCAGTTCTTC. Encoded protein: CASSFGTNYNEQFF.

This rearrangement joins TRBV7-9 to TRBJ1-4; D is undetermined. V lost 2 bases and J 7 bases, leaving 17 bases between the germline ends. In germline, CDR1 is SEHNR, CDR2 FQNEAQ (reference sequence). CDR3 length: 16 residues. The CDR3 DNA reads TGTGCCAGCAGCTTAAGTAGCCCGGGGTATGGTGAAAAACTGTTTTTT. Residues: CASSLSSPGYGEKLFF. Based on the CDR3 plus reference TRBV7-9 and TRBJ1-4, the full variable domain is DTGVSQNPRHKITKRGQNVTFRCDPISEHNRLYWYRQTLGQGPEFLTYFQNEAQLEKSRLLSDRFSAERPKGSFSTLEIQRTEQGDSAMYLCASSLSSPGYGEKLFFGSGTQLSVL.

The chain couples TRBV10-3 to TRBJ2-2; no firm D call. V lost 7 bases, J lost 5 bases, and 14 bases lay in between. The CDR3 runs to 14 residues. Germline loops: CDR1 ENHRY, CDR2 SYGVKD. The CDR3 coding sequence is TGTGCCATCATCGAAAGGGCGCGGACCGGGGAGCTGTTTTTT. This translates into CAIIERARTGELFF.

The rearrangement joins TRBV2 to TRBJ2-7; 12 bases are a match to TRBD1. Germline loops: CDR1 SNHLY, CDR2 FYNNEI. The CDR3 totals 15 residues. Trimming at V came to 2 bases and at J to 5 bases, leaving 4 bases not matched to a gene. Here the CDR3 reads CASSELGQGADEQYF. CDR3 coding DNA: TGTGCCAGCAGTGAATTGGGACAGGGGGCTGACGAGCAGTACTTC.